This T cell receptor (beta chain) is drawn from a study of blood T cell repertoires in COVID-19. CDR3 length equals 15 residues. Unmatched junction bases numbered 8, after V lost 4 bases and J lost 2 bases. In germline, CDR1 is MDHEN, CDR2 SYDVKM. Repertoires were generated with immunoSEQ multiplex PCR, while TCRdb's copy carries only in-frame clones and drops some. The sample carries about 200,000 clones, about 84% recorded once. This sequence joins TRBV28 and TRBJ2-7; 7 bases are a match to TRBD1. Sequences were obtained from peripheral blood. The source of this sequence is a human donor in a cohort sampled during active COVID-19. The CDR3 loop reads CASSSRQTGPYEQYF. The CDR3 coding sequence is TGTGCCAGCAGTTCTAGACAGACAGGGCCCTACGAGCAGTACTTC.